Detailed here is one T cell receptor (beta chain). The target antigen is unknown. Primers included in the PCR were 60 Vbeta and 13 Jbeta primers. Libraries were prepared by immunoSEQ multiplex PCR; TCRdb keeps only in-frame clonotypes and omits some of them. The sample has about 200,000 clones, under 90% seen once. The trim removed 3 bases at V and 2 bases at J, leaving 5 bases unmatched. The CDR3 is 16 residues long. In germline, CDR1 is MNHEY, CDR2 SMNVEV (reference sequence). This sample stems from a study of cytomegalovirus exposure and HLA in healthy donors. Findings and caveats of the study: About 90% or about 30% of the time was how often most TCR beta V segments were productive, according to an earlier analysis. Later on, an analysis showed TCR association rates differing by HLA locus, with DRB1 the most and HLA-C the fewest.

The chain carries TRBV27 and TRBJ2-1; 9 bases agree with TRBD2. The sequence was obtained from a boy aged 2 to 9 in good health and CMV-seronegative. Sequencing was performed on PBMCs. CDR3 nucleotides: TGTGCCAGCAGTTTTGAGCGGGGGGACCCCTACAATGAGCAGTTCTTC. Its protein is CASSFERGDPYNEQFF.